This T cell receptor beta chain was identified in a study of shared clonotypes between healthy human individuals. The V gene lost 7 bases and the J gene lost 0 bases, with 10 bases spanning the gap. The germline CDR1 and CDR2 sequences are MDHEN and SYDVKM. The CDR3 runs 14 residues. The data were produced by immunoSEQ multiplex PCR, yet TCRdb's version contains in-frame clones alone and is incomplete. The repertoire consists of roughly 2.2 million clones, with under 95% occurring once and the leading ten covering about 0.41%. Whole-study results and caveats: A generally larger estimated richness was seen in naive subsets than in memory subsets.

About this clone itself: Its target is not known.

The chain links TRBV28 to TRBJ1-3; D is unclear. This sequence originates from a man between 18 and 35 years old in good health. Some clones in this sample may be carry-over from other donors' samples. Sequencing input: naive CD4+ T cells from PBMCs. Subset here: CD45RA+ positively selected. The DNA for the CDR3 is TGTGCCAGCATTTCCATCCGCTCTGGAAACACCATATATTTT. This sequence encodes CASISIRSGNTIYF.